This TCR beta chain was sequenced during a study of cytomegalovirus exposure and HLA in healthy donors. PCR primers comprised 60 Vbeta and 13 Jbeta primers. Profiling relied on immunoSEQ multiplex PCR, and the TCRdb table lists in-frame clones only, not all of them. Of approximately 140,000 clones in the sample, roughly 83% were seen once. Comment on this clone: Its specificity is not known.

The study's findings and limits: HLA alleles showed associations with 16,951 TCR beta sequences in a later analysis, at a 0.05 false discovery rate.

Germline CDR1 and CDR2: PRHDT and FYEKMQ (reference sequence). Trimming took 3 bases from V and 4 from J, leaving 12 bases between them. The CDR3 loop spans 14 amino acids. V is TRBV13 and J is TRBJ1-2; D gene unclear. The origin of this receptor is a girl aged 2-10 years in good health and CMV-seronegative. Sequences were obtained from PBMCs. The CDR3 is CASSFQYPLYGYTF. The CDR3 DNA is TGTGCCAGCAGCTTTCAGTATCCTCTCTATGGCTACACCTTC.